A single sample gave rise to the 18 T cell receptor beta chains below, sequenced in a study of OX40 agonist ivuxolimab in advanced cancers. The repertoire was sequenced with immunoSEQ multiplex PCR; TCRdb's copy has only in-frame clones and lacks some. The data show roughly 40,000 clones, 85% to 90% seen once. The specimen comprised CD4+ or CD8+ T cells sorted from blood, sampled in a trial of the OX40 agonist ivuxolimab. These receptors all stem from an adult with an advanced solid tumor such as melanoma, head and neck, liver or kidney cancer.

This clone was seen a few times. Written as DNA, the CDR3 is TGTGCCAGCAGGCGGGGGCAGCAGTCCTACGAGCAGTACTTC. This encodes CASRRGQQSYEQYF. The gene calls are TRBV6-6 and TRBJ2-7, with D maybe TRBD2 (7 bases). The V end lost 6 bases, the J end lost 1 base, and 13 bases lay between the germline ends. CDR1 is MNHNY, CDR2 SVGAGI, per germline (reference sequence). The CDR3 loop spans 14 amino acids.

The genes are TRBV10-2 and TRBJ2-7, with TRBD1 identical over 7 bases. Germline assignment: CDR1 WSHSY and CDR2 SAAADI. V lost 7 bases to trimming and J lost 5 bases; unmatched junction nucleotides: 5. The CDR3 runs 12 residues. The chain's CDR3 is CASNQGGNEQYF. The CDR3 DNA follows: TGCGCCAGCAACCAAGGGGGCAACGAGCAGTACTTC.

The chain carries TRBV18 and TRBJ2-5; 8 bases map to TRBD1. V lost 3 bases to trimming and J lost 5 bases; unmatched junction nucleotides: 5. CDR1 is KGHSH, CDR2 LQKENI, per germline. The CDR3 runs to 14 residues. CDR3: CASSPPTGGETQYF. The CDR3 DNA is TGTGCCAGCTCACCCCCCACAGGGGGGGAGACCCAGTACTTC.

The chain employs TRBV5-1 and TRBJ2-3; D possibly uses TRBD1 or TRBD2 (5 bases each). Between the trimmed V and J ends, which lost 0 bases and 0 bases, there was a span of 11 bases. CDR1 and CDR2 from the germline V gene are SGHRS and YFSETQ. The CDR3 is made up of 16 amino acids. The CDR3 nucleotides are TGCGCCAGCAGCTTGGGGGGGATCGGAAGCACAGATACGCAGTATTTT. Residues: CASSLGGIGSTDTQYF.

The chain carries TRBV5-1 and TRBJ1-1; D unclear. V lost 1 base and J 1 base, leaving 8 bases between the germline ends. The CDR3 sequence is 14 residues long. The germline V gene encodes CDR1 SGHRS and CDR2 YFSETQ. The CDR3 DNA sequence: TGCGCCAGCAGCTTGTTAGACCGGAACACTGAAGCTTTCTTT. It yields the protein CASSLLDRNTEAFF.

This chain links TRBV10-1 with TRBJ2-1; 12 nucleotides match TRBD2. With V trimmed by 4 bases and J by 8 bases, 3 bases remained unmatched. Germline CDR1 is WNHNN and CDR2 is SYGVQD (reference sequence). This CDR3 has 14 amino acids. The CDR3 nucleotides are TGCGCCAGCAGTGCTAGCGGGAGGGCCGATGAGCAGTTCTTC. Its protein is CASSASGRADEQFF.

V and J are TRBV19 and TRBJ2-7, with 8 positions matching TRBD2. CDR1 and CDR2 from the germline V gene are LNHDA and SQIVND (reference sequence). V trimming: 5 bases; J trimming: 3 bases; junction bases outside the gene matches: 6. This CDR3 is built from 14 residues. CDR3 nucleotides: TGTGCCAGTAGTCGGGGGGGATATGGCTACGAGCAGTACTTC. Protein sequence: CASSRGGYGYEQYF.

The chain is built from TRBV18 and TRBJ1-1; D remains unclear. The CDR3 covers 14 residues. The germline CDR1 and CDR2 sequences are KGHSH and LQKENI. V lost 3 bases, J lost 2 bases, and 10 bases lay in between. The CDR3 nucleotides are TGTGCCAGCTCACCCCTTAGGGAAAACACTGAAGCTTTCTTT. Its translation: CASSPLRENTEAFF. Full variable domain (remainder filled in from reference TRBV18 and TRBJ1-1): NAGVMQNPRHLVRRRGQEARLRCSPMKGHSHVYWYRQLPEEGLKFMVYLQKENIIDESGMPKERFSAEFPKEGPSILRIQQVVRGDSAAYFCASSPLRENTEAFFGQGTRLTVV.

This chain joins TRBV10-1 and TRBJ2-3; D possibly corresponds to TRBD2 (5 bases). The CDR3 contains 16 residues. The V gene lost 0 bases and the J gene lost 2 bases, with 12 bases spanning the gap. The V gene's germline CDR1 is WNHNN and CDR2 SYGVQD (reference sequence). CDR3 bases: TGCGCCAGCAGTGAGTCTTTAGCGAGGACCACAGATACGCAGTATTTT. This gives the protein CASSESLARTTDTQYF.

The chain recombines TRBV5-6 with TRBJ1-2; no definite D call. The CDR3 contains 15 residues. Germline V lookup: CDR1 SGHDT, CDR2 YYEEEE. Deletions cut 4 bases from V and 8 bases from J, with 21 bases between. The chain's CDR3 is CASSQDGWALRGYTF. The CDR3 bases are TGTGCCAGCAGCCAGGATGGATGGGCTCTTAGAGGCTACACCTTC.

This clone occurred a few times. The chain uses TRBV6-5 and TRBJ1-1; weak D call: TRBD1 (5 bases). V lost 4 bases, J lost 2 bases, and 14 bases lay in between. CDR1 MNHEY and CDR2 SVGAGI come from the germline V gene. The CDR3 totals 15 residues. The CDR3 DNA follows: TGTGCCAGCAGTTCTACCAGCGGGGCTAACACTGAAGCTTTCTTT. Protein: CASSSTSGANTEAFF.

This clone was seen more than once but under ten times. The chain has TRBV19 and TRBJ2-2; D is ambiguous. The V gene lost 6 bases and the J gene lost 6 bases, with 8 bases spanning the gap. CDR1 LNHDA and CDR2 SQIVND come from the germline V gene (reference sequence). This CDR3 is 12 amino acids long. CDR3: CASRAVPGELFF. The CDR3, as DNA: TGTGCCAGTAGGGCGGTTCCCGGGGAGCTGTTTTTT.

V is TRBV28 and J is TRBJ1-2; TRBD1 agrees at 9 bases. CDR3 length equals 15 residues. V was clipped by 1 base and J by 7 bases; unmatched bases: 7. CDR1 is MDHEN and CDR2 is SYDVKM in the germline V gene. The CDR3: CASSLSGTGRGGYTF. CDR3 in DNA: TGTGCCAGCAGTTTATCGGGGACAGGGAGGGGTGGCTACACCTTC.

The J gene is TRBJ2-1, the V gene TRBV27; TRBD2 matches at 7 bases. With 4 bases clipped from V and 3 bases from J, the junction kept 15 bases outside the gene matches. The CDR3 loop spans 18 amino acids. CDR1 is MNHEY, CDR2 SMNVEV, per germline (reference sequence). The CDR3 spells CASSSLPSLARGYNEQFF. The CDR3 nucleotides are TGTGCCAGCAGTTCCTTACCCTCACTAGCGAGGGGCTACAATGAGCAGTTCTTC.

V is TRBV6-1 and J is TRBJ1-2; D may be TRBD1 (5 bases). V lost 3 bases to trimming and J lost 8 bases, with 16 bases between them. The CDR3 consists of 14 residues. CDR1 is MNHNS, CDR2 SASEGT, per germline. For the CDR3, the DNA is TGTGCCAGCAGTGAGAACCTGAGTGGGGGAGGCTACACCTTC. Amino acids: CASSENLSGGGYTF.

This clone has only one observation. The rearrangement uses TRBV6-5 and TRBJ1-1; no clear D gene. Germline loops: CDR1 MNHEY, CDR2 SVGAGI. V lost 6 bases, J lost 4 bases, and 15 bases lay in between. The CDR3 loop spans 14 amino acids. CDR3 region: CASRRIVPGTEAFF. Written as DNA, the CDR3 is TGTGCCAGCAGACGTATAGTTCCAGGCACTGAAGCTTTCTTT.

The rearrangement joins TRBV5-5 to TRBJ1-4, with no clear D. V was shortened by 6 bases and J by 0 bases, with 12 bases between the two germline ends. Germline CDR1 reads SGHKS; CDR2 reads YYEKEE (reference sequence). There are 15 residues in the CDR3. CDR3 in amino acids: CASNVRIATNEKLFF. CDR3 bases: TGTGCCAGCAACGTGAGAATAGCAACTAATGAAAAACTGTTTTTT.

The chain employs TRBV6-5 and TRBJ2-3; D remains unclear. The germline V and J ends were trimmed by 0 bases and 3 bases, with 7 bases remaining between them. This CDR3 has 14 amino acids. Germline lookup yields CDR1 MNHEY and CDR2 SVGAGI. DNA for the CDR3: TGTGCCAGCAGTTACTCGTTACCTACAGATACGCAGTATTTT. As protein: CASSYSLPTDTQYF.